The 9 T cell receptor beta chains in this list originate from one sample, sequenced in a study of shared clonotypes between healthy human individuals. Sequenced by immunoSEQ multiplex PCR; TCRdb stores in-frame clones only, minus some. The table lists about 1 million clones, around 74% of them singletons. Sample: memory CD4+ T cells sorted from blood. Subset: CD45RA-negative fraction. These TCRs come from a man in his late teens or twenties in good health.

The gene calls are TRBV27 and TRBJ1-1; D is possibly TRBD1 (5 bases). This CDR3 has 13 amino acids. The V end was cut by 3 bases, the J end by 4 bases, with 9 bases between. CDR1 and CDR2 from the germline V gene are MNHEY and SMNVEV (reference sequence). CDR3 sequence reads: CASSFWGGTEAFF. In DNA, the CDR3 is TGTGCCAGCAGTTTCTGGGGGGGCACTGAAGCTTTCTTT.

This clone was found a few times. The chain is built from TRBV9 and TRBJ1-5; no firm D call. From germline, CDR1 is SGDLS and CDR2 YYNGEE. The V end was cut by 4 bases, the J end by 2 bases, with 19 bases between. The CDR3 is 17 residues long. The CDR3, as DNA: TGTGCCAGCAGCTTTAGGACGAACCTAGATGGCAATCAGCCCCAGCATTTT. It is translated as CASSFRTNLDGNQPQHF.

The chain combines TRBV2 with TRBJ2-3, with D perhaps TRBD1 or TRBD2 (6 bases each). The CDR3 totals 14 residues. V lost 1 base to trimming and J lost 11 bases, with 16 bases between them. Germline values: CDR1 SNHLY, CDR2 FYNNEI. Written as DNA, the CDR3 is TGTGCCAGCAGTGAAGGAAACCGGGGGCTAGGGCAGTATTTT. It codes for CASSEGNRGLGQYF.

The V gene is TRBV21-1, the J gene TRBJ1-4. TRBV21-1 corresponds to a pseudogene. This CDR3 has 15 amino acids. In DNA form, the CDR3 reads TGTGCCAGCAGCAATGAGGGGCGCTTAAAGGAAAAACTGTTTTTT. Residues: CASSNEGRLKEKLFF.

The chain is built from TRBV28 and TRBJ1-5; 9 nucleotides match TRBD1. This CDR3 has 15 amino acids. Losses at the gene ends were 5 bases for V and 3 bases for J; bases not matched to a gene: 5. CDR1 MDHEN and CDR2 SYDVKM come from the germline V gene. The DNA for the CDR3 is TGTGCCAGCAGTGGTACAGGGGGCGCCAATCAGCCCCAGCATTTT. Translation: CASSGTGGANQPQHF.

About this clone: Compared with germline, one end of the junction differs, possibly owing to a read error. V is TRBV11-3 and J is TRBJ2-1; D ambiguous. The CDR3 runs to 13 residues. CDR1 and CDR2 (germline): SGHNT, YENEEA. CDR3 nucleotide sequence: TGTGCCAGCAGCTTAGATCGTTTGGCCCCGTTGATCTTC. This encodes CASSLDRLAPLIF.

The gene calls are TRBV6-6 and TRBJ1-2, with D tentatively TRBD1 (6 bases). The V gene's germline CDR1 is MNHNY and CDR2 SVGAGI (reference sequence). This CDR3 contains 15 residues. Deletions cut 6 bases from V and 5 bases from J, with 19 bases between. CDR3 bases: TGTGCCAGCAGCCTGGTGGCAGGGGTTGGGTATGGCTACACCTTC. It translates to CASSLVAGVGYGYTF.

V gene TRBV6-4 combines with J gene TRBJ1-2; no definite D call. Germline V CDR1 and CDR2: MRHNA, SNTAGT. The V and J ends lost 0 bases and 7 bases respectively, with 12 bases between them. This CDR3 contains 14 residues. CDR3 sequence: CASSDSPSRPGYTF. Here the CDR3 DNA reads TGTGCCAGCAGTGACTCGCCCAGTAGACCTGGCTACACCTTC.

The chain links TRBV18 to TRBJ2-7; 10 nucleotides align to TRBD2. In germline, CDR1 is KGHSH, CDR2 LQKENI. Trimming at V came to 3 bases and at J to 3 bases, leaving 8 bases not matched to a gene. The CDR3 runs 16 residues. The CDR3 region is CASSPGGLAGVYEQYF. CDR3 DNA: TGTGCCAGCTCACCCGGTGGCCTAGCGGGAGTCTACGAGCAGTACTTC.